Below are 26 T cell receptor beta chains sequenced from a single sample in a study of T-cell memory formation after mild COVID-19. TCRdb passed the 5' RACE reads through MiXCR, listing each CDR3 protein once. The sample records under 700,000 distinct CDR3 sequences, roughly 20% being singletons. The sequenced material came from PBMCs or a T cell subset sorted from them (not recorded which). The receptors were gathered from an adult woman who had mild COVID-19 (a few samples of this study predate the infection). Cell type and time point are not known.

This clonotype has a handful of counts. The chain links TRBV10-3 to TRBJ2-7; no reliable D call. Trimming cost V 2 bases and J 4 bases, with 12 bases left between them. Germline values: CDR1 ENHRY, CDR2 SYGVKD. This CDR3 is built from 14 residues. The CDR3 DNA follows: TGTGCCATCAGTGAGGCTCCTCCGGAGTACGAGCAGTACTTC. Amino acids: CAISEAPPEYEQYF.

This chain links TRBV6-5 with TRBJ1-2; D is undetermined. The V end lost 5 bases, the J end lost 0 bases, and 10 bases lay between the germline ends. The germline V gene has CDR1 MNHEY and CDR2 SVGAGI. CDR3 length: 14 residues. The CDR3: CASSPPTTNYGYTF. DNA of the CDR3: TGTGCCAGCAGTCCCCCTACAACTAACTATGGCTACACCTTC.

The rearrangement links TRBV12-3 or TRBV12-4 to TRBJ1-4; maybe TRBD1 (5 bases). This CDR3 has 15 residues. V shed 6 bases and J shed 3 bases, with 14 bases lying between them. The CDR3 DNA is TGTGCCAGCAGACTGGGACCGGGAGCTAATGAAAAACTGTTTTTT. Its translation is CASRLGPGANEKLFF.

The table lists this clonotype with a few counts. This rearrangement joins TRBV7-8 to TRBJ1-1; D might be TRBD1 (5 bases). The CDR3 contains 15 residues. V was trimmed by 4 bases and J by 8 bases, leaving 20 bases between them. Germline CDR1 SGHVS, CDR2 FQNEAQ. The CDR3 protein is CASSSSNRWTLEAFF. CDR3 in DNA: TGTGCCAGCAGCTCCAGTAACAGGTGGACGCTGGAAGCTTTCTTT.

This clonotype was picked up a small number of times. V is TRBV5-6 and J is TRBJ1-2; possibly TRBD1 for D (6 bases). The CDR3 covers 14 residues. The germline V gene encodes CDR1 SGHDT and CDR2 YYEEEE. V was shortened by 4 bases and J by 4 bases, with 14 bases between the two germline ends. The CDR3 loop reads CASSLNRDAYGYTF. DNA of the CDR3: TGTGCCAGCAGCCTAAACAGGGACGCCTATGGCTACACCTTC.

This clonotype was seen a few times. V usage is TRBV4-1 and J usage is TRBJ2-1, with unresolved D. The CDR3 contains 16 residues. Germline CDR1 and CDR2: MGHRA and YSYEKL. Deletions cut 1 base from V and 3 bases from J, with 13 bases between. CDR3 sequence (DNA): TGCGCCAGCAGCCAAGGCCCGTTAGGAGTCTACAATGAGCAGTTCTTC. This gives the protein CASSQGPLGVYNEQFF.

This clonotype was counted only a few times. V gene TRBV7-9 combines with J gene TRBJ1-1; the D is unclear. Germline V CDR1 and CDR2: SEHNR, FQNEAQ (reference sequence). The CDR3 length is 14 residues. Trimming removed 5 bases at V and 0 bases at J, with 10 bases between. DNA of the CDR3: TGTGCCAGCAGCCCTTCTCTGATGAACACTGAAGCTTTCTTT. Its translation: CASSPSLMNTEAFF.

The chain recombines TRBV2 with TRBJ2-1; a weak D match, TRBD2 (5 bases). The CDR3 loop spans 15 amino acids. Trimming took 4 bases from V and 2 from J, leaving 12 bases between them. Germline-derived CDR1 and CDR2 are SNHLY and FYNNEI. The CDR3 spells CASSVAGIPYNEQFF. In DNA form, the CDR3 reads TGTGCCAGCAGTGTGGCCGGGATCCCCTACAATGAGCAGTTCTTC.

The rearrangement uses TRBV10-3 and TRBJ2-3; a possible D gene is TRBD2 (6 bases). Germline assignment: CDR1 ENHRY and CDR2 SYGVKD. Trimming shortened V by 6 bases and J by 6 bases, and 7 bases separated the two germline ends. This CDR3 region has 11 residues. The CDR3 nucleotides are TGTGCCATCAGGGGACTCGATACGCAGTATTTT. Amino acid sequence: CAIRGLDTQYF.

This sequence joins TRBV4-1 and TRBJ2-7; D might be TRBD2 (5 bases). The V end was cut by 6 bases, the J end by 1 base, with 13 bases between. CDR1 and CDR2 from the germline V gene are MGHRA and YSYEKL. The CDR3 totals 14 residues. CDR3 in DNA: TGCGCCAGCAGACCATTTAGGGAGTCCTACGAGCAGTACTTC. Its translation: CASRPFRESYEQYF.

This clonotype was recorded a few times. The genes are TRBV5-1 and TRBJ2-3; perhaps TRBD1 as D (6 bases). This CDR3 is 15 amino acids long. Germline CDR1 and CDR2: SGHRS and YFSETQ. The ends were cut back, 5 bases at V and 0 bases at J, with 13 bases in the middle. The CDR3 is CASRLMTGSTDTQYF. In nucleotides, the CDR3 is TGCGCCAGCAGACTGATGACAGGTAGCACAGATACGCAGTATTTT.

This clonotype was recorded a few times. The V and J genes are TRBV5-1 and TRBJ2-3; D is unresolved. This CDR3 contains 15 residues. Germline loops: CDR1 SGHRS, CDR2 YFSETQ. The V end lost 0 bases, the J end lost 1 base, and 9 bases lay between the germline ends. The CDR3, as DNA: TGCGCCAGCAGCTTGGAGTCTATACGCACAGATACGCAGTATTTT. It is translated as CASSLESIRTDTQYF.

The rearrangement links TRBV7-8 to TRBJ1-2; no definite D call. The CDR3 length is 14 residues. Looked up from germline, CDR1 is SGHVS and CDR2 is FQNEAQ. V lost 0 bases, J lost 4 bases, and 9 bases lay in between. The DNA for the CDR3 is TGTGCCAGCAGCTTAGCAGTCTCCTTCTATGGCTACACCTTC. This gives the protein CASSLAVSFYGYTF.

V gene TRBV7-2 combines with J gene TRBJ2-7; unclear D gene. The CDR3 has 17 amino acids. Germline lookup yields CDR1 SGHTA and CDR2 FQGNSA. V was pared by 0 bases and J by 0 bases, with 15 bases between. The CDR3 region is CASSLAFGRRYSYEQYF. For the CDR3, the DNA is TGTGCCAGCAGCTTAGCGTTCGGCAGGCGATACTCCTACGAGCAGTACTTC.

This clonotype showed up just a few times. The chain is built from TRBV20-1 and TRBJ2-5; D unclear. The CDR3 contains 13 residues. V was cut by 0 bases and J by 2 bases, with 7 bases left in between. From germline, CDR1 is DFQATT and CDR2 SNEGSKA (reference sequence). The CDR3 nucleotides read TGCAGTGCTAGAGAAAGTAGACAAGAGACCCAGTACTTC. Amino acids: CSARESRQETQYF.

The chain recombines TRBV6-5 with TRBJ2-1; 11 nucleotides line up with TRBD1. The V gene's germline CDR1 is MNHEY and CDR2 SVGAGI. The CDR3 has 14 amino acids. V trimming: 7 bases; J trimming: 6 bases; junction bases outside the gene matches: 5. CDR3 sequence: CASTGQGAGNEQFF. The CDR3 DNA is TGTGCCAGCACCGGACAGGGGGCCGGCAATGAGCAGTTCTTC.

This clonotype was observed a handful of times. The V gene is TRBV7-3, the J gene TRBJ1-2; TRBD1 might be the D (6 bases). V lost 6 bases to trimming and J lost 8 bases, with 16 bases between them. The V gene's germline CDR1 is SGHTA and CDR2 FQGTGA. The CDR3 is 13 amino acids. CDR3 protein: CASSPTGTKGYTF. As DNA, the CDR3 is TGTGCCAGCAGTCCAACAGGGACGAAGGGCTACACCTTC.

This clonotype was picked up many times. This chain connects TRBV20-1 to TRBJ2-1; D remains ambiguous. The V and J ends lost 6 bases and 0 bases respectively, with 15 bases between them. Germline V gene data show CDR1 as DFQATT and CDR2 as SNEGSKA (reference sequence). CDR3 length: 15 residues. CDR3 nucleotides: TGCAGTGCCTCTCCGGTTTCCCTCTCCTACAATGAGCAGTTCTTC. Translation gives CSASPVSLSYNEQFF.

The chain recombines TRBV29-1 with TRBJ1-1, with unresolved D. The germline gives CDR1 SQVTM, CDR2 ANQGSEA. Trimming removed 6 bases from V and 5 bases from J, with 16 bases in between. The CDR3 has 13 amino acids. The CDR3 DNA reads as TGCAGCGTCCTACCTGAAAGCGGGACTGAAGCTTTCTTT. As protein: CSVLPESGTEAFF.

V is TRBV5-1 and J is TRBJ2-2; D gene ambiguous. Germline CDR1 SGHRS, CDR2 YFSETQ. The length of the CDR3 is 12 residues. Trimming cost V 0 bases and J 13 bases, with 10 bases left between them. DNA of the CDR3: TGCGCCAGCAGCTTGGAAGGAGCATGGCTGTTTTTT. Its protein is CASSLEGAWLFF.

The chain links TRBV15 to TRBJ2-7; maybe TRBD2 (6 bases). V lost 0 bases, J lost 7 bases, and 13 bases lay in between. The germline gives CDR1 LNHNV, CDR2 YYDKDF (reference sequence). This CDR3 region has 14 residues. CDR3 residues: CATSRDLAGGEQYF. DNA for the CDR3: TGTGCCACCAGCAGAGATTTGGCCGGAGGGGAGCAGTACTTC.

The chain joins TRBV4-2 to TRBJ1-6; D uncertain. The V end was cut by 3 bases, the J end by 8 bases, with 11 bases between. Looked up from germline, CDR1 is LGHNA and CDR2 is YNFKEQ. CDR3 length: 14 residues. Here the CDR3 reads CASSHRAWDSPLHF. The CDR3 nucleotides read TGTGCCAGCAGCCATCGGGCATGGGATTCACCCCTCCACTTT.

The CDR3 is CASSRTSGTTNTGELFF. For the CDR3, the DNA is TGTGCCAGCAGTCGGACTAGCGGTACAACGAACACCGGGGAGCTGTTTTTT. The rearrangement links TRBV2 to TRBJ2-2; 10 positions agree with TRBD2. Losses at the gene ends were 5 bases for V and 0 bases for J; bases not matched to a gene: 6. The length of the CDR3 is 17 residues. CDR1 and CDR2 from the germline V gene are SNHLY and FYNNEI.

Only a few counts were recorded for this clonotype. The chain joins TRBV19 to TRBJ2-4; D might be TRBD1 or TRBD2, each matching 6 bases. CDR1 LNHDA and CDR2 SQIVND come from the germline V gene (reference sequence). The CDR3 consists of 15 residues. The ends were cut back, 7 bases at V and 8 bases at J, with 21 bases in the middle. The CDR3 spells CASISQQGSGDIQYF. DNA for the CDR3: TGTGCCAGTATCTCCCAACAGGGATCGGGAGACATTCAGTACTTC.

DNA of the CDR3: TGTGCCAGCAGCTTAGCCGGACAGGGGGCTAGGTACGAGCAGTACTTC. As protein: CASSLAGQGARYEQYF. This sequence joins TRBV7-2 and TRBJ2-7; the match to TRBD1 covers 11 bases. Germline CDR1 SGHTA, CDR2 FQGNSA. The CDR3 loop spans 16 amino acids. J gave up 4 bases and V 0 bases, and 5 bases lay outside the gene matches.

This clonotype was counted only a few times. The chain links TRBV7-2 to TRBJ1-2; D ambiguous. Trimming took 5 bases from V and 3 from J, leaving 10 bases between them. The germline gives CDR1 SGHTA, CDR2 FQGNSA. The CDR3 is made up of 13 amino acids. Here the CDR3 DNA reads TGTGCCAGCAGCCTAGGGAGACACTATGGCTACACCTTC. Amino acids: CASSLGRHYGYTF.